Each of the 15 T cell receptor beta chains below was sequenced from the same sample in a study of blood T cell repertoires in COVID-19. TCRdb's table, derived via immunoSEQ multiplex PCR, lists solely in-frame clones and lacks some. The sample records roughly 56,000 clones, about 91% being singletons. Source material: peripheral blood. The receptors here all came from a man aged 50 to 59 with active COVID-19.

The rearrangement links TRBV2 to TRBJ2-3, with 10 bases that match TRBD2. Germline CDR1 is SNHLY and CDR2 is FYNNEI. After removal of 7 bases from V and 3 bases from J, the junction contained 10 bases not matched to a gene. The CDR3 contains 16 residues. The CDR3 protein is CASTLAGGVTTDTQYF. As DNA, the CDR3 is TGTGCCAGCACATTAGCGGGGGGTGTCACTACAGATACGCAGTATTTT.

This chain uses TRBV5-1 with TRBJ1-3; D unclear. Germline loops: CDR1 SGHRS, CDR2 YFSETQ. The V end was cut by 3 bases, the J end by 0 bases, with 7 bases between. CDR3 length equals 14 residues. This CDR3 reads CASSSTGSGNTIYF. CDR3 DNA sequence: TGCGCCAGCAGCTCAACCGGCTCTGGAAACACCATATATTTT.

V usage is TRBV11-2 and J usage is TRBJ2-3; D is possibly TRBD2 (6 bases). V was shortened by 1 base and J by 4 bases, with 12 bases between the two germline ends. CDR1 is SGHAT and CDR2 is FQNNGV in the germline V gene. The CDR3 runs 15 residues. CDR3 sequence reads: CASSLVGGPPDTQYF. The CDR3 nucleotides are TGTGCCAGCAGCTTAGTAGGAGGGCCCCCAGATACGCAGTATTTT.

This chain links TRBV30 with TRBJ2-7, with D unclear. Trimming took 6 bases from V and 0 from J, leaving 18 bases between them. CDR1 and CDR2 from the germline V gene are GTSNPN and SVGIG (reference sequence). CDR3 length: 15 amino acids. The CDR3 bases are TGTGCCTGCCGGTACTACCGAACGAGCTCCTACGAGCAGTACTTC. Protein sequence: CACRYYRTSSYEQYF.

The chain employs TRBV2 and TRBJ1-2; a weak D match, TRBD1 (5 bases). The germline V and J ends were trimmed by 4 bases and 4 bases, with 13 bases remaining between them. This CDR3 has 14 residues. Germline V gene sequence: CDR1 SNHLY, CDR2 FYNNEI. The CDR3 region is CASSAGGKAYGYTF. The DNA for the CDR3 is TGTGCCAGCAGTGCCGGGGGGAAAGCCTATGGCTACACCTTC.

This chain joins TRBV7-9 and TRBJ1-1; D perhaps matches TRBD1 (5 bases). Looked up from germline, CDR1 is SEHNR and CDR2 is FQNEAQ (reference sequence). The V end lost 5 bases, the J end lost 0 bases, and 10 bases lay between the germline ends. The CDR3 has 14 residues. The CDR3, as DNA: TGTGCCAGCAGCCCGGGACTGATGAACACTGAAGCTTTCTTT. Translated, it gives CASSPGLMNTEAFF.

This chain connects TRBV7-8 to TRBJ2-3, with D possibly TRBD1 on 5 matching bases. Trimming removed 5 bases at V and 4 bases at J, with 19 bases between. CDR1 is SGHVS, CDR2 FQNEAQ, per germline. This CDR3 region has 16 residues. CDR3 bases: TGTGCCAGCAGCCACCGAATCGATAGGGGCGCAGATACGCAGTATTTT. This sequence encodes CASSHRIDRGADTQYF. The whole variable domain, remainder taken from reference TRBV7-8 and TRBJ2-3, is GAGVSQSPRYKVAKRGQDVALRCDPISGHVSLFWYQQALGQGPEFLTYFQNEAQLDKSGLPSDRFFAERPEGSVSTLKIQRTQQEDSAVYLCASSHRIDRGADTQYFGPGTRLTVL.

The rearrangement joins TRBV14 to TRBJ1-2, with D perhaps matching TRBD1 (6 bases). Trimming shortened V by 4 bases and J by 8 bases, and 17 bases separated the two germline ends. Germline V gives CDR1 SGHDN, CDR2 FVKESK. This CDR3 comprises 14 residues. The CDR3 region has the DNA TGTGCCAGCAGCCGATCCGCGGGGGGCGACGGCTACACCTTC. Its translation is CASSRSAGGDGYTF.

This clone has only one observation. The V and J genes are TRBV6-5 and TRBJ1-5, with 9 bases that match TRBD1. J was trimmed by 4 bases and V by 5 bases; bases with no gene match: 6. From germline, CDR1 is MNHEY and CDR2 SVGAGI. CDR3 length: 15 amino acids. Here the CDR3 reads CASSLIDRGNQPQHF. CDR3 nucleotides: TGTGCCAGCAGTCTAATAGACAGGGGGAATCAGCCCCAGCATTTT.

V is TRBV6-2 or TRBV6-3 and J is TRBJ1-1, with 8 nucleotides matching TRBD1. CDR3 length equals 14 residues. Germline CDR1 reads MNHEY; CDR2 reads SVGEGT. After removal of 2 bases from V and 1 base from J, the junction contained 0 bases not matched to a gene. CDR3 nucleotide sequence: TGTGCCAGCAGTTACGACAGGGGGAACACTGAAGCTTTCTTT. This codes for CASSYDRGNTEAFF.

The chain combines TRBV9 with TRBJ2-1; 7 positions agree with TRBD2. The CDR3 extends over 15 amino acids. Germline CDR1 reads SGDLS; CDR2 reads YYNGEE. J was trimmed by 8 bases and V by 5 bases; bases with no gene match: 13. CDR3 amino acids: CASSDRGLRGDEQFF. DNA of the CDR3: TGTGCCAGCAGTGATAGGGGACTACGGGGAGATGAGCAGTTCTTC.

The CDR3 loop is CASSLSGAAGGIKETQYF. The CDR3 coding sequence is TGTGCCAGCAGCTTATCGGGTGCAGCGGGGGGGATAAAAGAGACCCAGTACTTC. The chain links TRBV11-2 to TRBJ2-5; 10 nucleotides line up with TRBD2. The germline V gene encodes CDR1 SGHAT and CDR2 FQNNGV. The CDR3 is 18 amino acids. The ends lost 2 bases at V and 3 bases at J; junction bases unmatched: 12. Full variable domain (rest looked up from reference TRBV11-2 and TRBJ2-5): EAGVAQSPRYKIIEKRQSVAFWCNPISGHATLYWYQQILGQGPKLLIQFQNNGVVDDSQLPKDRFSAERLKGVDSTLKIQPAKLEDSAVYLCASSLSGAAGGIKETQYFGPGTRLLVL.

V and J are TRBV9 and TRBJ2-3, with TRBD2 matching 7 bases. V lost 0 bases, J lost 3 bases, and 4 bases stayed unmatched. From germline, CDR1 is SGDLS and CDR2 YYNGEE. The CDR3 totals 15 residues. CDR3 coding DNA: TGTGCCAGCAGCGTAGGCGGGAGCGGGACAGATACGCAGTATTTT. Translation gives CASSVGGSGTDTQYF.

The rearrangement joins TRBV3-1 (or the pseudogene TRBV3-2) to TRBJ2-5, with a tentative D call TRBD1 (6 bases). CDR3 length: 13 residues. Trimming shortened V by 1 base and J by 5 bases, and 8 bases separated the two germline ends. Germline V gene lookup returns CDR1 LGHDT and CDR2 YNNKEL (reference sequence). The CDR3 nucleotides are TGTGCCAGCAGCCAAGCAGGGGTGGAGACCCAGTACTTC. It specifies CASSQAGVETQYF.

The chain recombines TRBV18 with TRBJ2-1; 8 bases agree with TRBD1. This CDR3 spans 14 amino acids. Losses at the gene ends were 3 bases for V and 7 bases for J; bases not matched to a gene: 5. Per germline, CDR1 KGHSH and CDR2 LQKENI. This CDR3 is CASSPQGQGNEQFF. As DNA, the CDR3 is TGTGCCAGCTCACCGCAAGGACAGGGAAATGAGCAGTTCTTC.